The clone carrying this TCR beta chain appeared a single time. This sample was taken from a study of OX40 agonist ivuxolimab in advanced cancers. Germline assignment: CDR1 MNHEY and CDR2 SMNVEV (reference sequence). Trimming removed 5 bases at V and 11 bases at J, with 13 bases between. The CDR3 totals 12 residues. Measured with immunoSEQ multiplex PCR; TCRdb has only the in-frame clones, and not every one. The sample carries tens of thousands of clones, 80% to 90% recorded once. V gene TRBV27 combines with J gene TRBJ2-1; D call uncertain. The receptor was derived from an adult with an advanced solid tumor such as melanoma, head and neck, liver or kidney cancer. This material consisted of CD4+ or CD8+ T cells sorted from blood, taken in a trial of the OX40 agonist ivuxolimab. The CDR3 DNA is TGTGCCAGCAGTCCCCGGACGGATAAGCAGTTCTTC. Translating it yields CASSPRTDKQFF.